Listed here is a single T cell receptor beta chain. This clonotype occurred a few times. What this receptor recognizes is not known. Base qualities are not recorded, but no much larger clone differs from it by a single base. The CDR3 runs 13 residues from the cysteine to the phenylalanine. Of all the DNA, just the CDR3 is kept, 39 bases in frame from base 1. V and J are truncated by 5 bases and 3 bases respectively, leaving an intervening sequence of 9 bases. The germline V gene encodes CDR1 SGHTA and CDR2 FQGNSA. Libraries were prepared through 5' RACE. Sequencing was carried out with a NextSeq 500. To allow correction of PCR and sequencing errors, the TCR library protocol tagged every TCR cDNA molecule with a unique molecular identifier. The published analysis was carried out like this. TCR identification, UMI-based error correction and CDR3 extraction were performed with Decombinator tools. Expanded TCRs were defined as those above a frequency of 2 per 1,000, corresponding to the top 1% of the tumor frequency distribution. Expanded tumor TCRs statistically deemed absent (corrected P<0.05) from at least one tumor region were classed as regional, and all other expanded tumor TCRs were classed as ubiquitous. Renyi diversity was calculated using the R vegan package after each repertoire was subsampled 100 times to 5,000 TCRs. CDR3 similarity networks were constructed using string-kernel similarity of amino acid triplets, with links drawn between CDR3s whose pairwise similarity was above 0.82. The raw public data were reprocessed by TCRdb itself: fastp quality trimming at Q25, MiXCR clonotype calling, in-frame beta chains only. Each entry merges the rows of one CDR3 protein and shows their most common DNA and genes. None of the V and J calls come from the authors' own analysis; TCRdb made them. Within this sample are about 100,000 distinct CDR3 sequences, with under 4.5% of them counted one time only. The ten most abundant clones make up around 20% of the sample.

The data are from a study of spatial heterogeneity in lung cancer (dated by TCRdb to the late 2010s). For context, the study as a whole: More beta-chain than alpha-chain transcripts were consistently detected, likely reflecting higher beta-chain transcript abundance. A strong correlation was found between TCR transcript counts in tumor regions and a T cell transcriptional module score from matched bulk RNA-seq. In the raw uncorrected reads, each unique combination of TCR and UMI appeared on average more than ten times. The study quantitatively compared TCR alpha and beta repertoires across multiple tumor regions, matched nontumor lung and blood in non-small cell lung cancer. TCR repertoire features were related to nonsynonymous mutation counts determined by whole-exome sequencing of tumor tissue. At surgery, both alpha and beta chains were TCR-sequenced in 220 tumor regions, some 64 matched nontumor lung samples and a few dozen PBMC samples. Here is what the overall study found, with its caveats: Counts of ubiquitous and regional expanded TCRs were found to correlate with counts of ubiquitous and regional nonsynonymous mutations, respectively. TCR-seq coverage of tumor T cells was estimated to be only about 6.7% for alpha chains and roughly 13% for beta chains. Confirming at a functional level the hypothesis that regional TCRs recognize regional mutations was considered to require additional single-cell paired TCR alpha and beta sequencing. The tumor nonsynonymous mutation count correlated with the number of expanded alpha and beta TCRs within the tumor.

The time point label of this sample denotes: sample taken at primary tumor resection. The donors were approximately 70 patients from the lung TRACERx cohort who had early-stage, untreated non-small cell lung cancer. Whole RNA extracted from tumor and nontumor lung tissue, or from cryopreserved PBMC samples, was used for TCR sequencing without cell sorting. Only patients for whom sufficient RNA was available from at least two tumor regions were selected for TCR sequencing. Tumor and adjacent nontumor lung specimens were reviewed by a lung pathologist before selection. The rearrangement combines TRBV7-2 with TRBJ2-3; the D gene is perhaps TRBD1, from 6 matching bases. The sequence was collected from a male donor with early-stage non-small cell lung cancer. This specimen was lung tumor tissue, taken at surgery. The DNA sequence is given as TGTGCCAGCAGCCCGGACAGAACAGATACGCAGTATTTT. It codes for CASSPDRTDTQYF.